These T cell receptor beta chains were read from a single sample in a study of cytomegalovirus exposure and HLA in healthy donors. Sequencing was performed with immunoSEQ multiplex PCR; in TCRdb, only in-frame clones are kept and a portion is missing. The table lists some 170,000 clones, about 80% of them singletons. Sequenced material: PBMCs. Receptors were obtained from a man aged 35-49 years in good health and CMV-seropositive. Each CDR3 is given with its conserved first and last residue. D genes are given only for firm matches. Size tells how often a clone was seen (once, few, many) or the class of an expanded clone, and some rows leave it out.

v_call	j_call	d_call	clone_size	cdr3_aa	cdr3_nt
TRBV5-6	TRBJ1-2	NA	once	CASSLGGGYYGYTF	TGTGCCAGCAGCTTGGGAGGAGGATACTATGGCTACACCTTC
TRBV6-5	TRBJ1-3	NA	NA	CASSYSLTIGNTIYF	TGTGCCAGCAGTTACTCCCTAACGATTGGAAACACCATATATTTT
TRBV28	TRBJ2-7	TRBD1	NA	CASSSPGQGTNEQYF	TGTGCCAGCAGTTCTCCGGGACAGGGGACCAACGAGCAGTACTTC
TRBV5-1	TRBJ2-2	TRBD1	NA	CARTWDRANTGELFF	TGCGCCAGAACATGGGACAGGGCGAACACCGGGGAGCTGTTTTTT
TRBV4-1	TRBJ1-3	NA	NA	CASSQIRGTIYF	TGCGCCAGCAGCCAAATACGGGGGACCATATATTTT
TRBV9	TRBJ1-1	TRBD1	NA	CASSANRGQEAFF	TGTGCCAGCAGCGCTAACAGGGGGCAGGAAGCTTTCTTT
TRBV5-1	TRBJ2-5	TRBD1	NA	CASSVQGWQETQYF	TGCGCCAGCAGCGTACAGGGGTGGCAAGAGACCCAGTACTTC
TRBV6-1	TRBJ2-1	NA	NA	CASSEMVGSYNEQFF	TGTGCCAGCAGTGAAATGGTCGGTTCCTACAATGAGCAGTTCTTC
TRBV6-1	TRBJ2-1	TRBD2	NA	CASKELAGGHNEQFF	TGTGCCAGCAAAGAACTAGCGGGAGGGCACAATGAGCAGTTCTTC
TRBV7-3	TRBJ2-5	NA	NA	CASSFVRGETQYF	TGTGCCAGCAGCTTCGTCAGGGGAGAGACCCAGTACTTC
TRBV7-9	TRBJ2-1	TRBD1	NA	CASSSGQGGSYNEQFF	TGTGCCAGCAGCTCCGGACAGGGAGGCTCCTACAATGAGCAGTTCTTC
TRBV28	TRBJ2-7	TRBD1	NA	CASTRTGGYEQYF	TGTGCCAGCACTCGGACAGGGGGTTACGAGCAGTACTTC
TRBV6-5	TRBJ2-5	NA	NA	CASRRDLESEETQYF	TGTGCCAGCAGAAGGGACTTGGAATCGGAAGAGACCCAGTACTTC
TRBV19	TRBJ2-7	TRBD1	NA	CASRGRGTYEQYF	TGTGCCAGTAGAGGCAGGGGGACCTACGAGCAGTACTTC
TRBV6-5	TRBJ2-1	TRBD1	few	CASRNPRTGGNEQFF	TGTGCCAGCCGCAATCCCCGGACAGGGGGCAATGAGCAGTTCTTC
TRBV6-5	TRBJ2-1	NA	NA	CASSYATYNEQFF	TGTGCCAGCAGTTACGCTACCTACAATGAGCAGTTCTTC
TRBV5-6	TRBJ2-7	NA	NA	CASSLRQRISSYEQYF	TGTGCCAGCAGCCTTCGACAGAGGATAAGCTCCTACGAGCAGTACTTC
TRBV28	TRBJ1-5	TRBD1	NA	CASLTGYRNQPQHF	TGTGCCAGCTTGACAGGGTATCGCAATCAGCCCCAGCATTTT
TRBV5-6	TRBJ1-1	NA	NA	CASSSTTVYTEAFF	TGTGCCAGCAGCTCTACGACAGTATACACTGAAGCTTTCTTT
TRBV19	TRBJ1-4	NA	NA	CASSISQEGEKLFF	TGTGCCAGTAGTATTAGCCAGGAGGGGGAAAAACTGTTTTTT
TRBV7-9	TRBJ1-2	NA	NA	CASSLDVDSYGYTF	TGTGCCAGCAGCTTAGACGTGGACAGCTATGGCTACACCTTC